The rows below give T cell receptor beta chains drawn from one sample of a study of T cell responses to AZD1222 COVID-19 vaccine. Profiling relied on immunoSEQ multiplex PCR, and the TCRdb table lists in-frame clones only, not all of them. The sample consists of approximately 76,000 clones, 85% to 95% of them appearing once. Sequences were derived from peripheral blood, sampled on day 0 of MenACWY control vaccination. The receptors come from an adult in good health. CDR3s include the opening cysteine and the closing phenylalanine or tryptophan. The D gene is left open where the match is weak. Size is omitted from some rows. Given values are once, few, many or a class for expanded clones.

clone size,D gene,J gene,V gene,CDR3 DNA,CDR3 protein
-,-,TRBJ2-2,TRBV2,TGTGCCAGCAGTGCGGCCGGGGAGCTGTTTTTT,CASSAAGELFF
once,TRBD1,TRBJ2-5,TRBV27,TGTGCCAGCAGCCCCGGGACAGGGGGATCCTCGTGGGAGACCCAGTACTTC,CASSPGTGGSSWETQYF
once,TRBD1,TRBJ2-7,TRBV27,TGTGCCAGCAGTTTTGGGACAGGGAACGAGCAGTACTTC,CASSFGTGNEQYF
-,TRBD2,TRBJ2-7,TRBV3-1/TRBV3-2,TGTGCCAGCAGCCCCCTAGCGGGAGTTCCCGAGCAGTACTTC,CASSPLAGVPEQYF
-,-,TRBJ2-7,TRBV11-2,TGTGCCAGCAGCTCCCCGGGATTGCGGGACGAGCAGTACTTC,CASSSPGLRDEQYF
-,TRBD1,TRBJ2-7,TRBV6-2/TRBV6-3,TGTGCCAGCAGCCGGGACAGGGGACGTTTC,CASSRDRGRF
-,TRBD1,TRBJ2-5,TRBV15,TGTGCCACCAGCAGAGACAGGGGGCAAGAGACCCAGTACTTC,CATSRDRGQETQYF
-,TRBD2,TRBJ2-1,TRBV10-3,TGTGCCATCAGCGAGGGACTAGCGGGAAGGAATGAGCAGTTCTTC,CAISEGLAGRNEQFF
-,TRBD2,TRBJ2-3,TRBV6-5,TGTGCCAGCACAGGGCGGGAGACAGATACGCAGTATTTT,CASTGRETDTQYF
-,-,TRBJ2-6,TRBV7-3,TGTGCCAGCAGCTTAACTGGGGCCAACGTCCTGACTTTC,CASSLTGANVLTF
-,TRBD1,TRBJ1-6,TRBV29-1,TGCAGCGTCCAAGGGACAGTAAATTCACCCCTCCACTTT,CSVQGTVNSPLHF
few,-,TRBJ1-2,TRBV2,TGTGCCAGCAGAAGGGAGATAAGTCCATACTTC,CASRREISPYF
-,TRBD1,TRBJ1-5,TRBV9,TGTGCCAGCAGCGTCGGGACAGCCAATCAGCCCCAGCATTTT,CASSVGTANQPQHF
-,TRBD2,TRBJ2-7,TRBV28,TGTGCCAGCGTCGCGGCGGGAGGGATTTCTTACGAGCAGTACTTC,CASVAAGGISYEQYF
-,-,TRBJ2-7,TRBV5-4,TGTGCCAGCAGGTACACGATAGGGGCCCCGATGCTCACCGAGCAGTACTTC,CASRYTIGAPMLTEQYF